This T cell receptor (beta chain) was identified during a study of blood T cell repertoires in COVID-19. The CDR3 extends over 13 amino acids. CDR1 is SGHAT and CDR2 is FQNNGV in the germline V gene. Trimming pared 7 bases from V and 1 base from J, leaving 10 bases between. Profiled with immunoSEQ multiplex PCR; TCRdb holds only in-frame clones, not every one. The sample carries fewer than 300,000 clones, 90% to 95% recorded once. This chain links TRBV11-2 with TRBJ1-1; D unclear. The origin of this receptor is a woman aged 25 to 39 with COVID-19, enrolled during active disease. The sequencing sample was made of peripheral blood. CDR3 sequence: CASKDMRNTEAFF. CDR3 DNA sequence: TGTGCCAGCAAAGATATGAGGAACACTGAAGCTTTCTTT.